This passage covers 19 T cell receptor beta chains from one sample sequenced in a study of lymphopenia after photon versus proton radiotherapy. Assay used: immunoSEQ multiplex PCR; TCRdb lists only in-frame clones, some missing. The table records 20,000 to 30,000 clones, about 85% of them present only once. The specimen comprised peripheral blood, sampled from a patient treated with photon-based radiotherapy. The source is a man aged 25 to 40 with gastric cancer.

This chain uses TRBV6-6 with TRBJ2-1, with D perhaps matching TRBD1 (6 bases). The CDR3 contains 15 residues. Germline lookup yields CDR1 MNHNY and CDR2 SVGAGI (reference sequence). V shed 2 bases and J shed 7 bases, with 15 bases lying between them. The CDR3 sequence: CASSYVYQGGNEQFF. DNA of the CDR3: TGTGCCAGCAGTTACGTCTACCAAGGGGGAAATGAGCAGTTCTTC.

The rearrangement joins TRBV28 to TRBJ1-5, with unresolved D. The CDR3 has 16 residues. The ends were cut back, 4 bases at V and 0 bases at J, with 13 bases in the middle. The germline V gene encodes CDR1 MDHEN and CDR2 SYDVKM. CDR3: CASSSAETYSNQPQHF. Here the CDR3 DNA reads TGTGCCAGCAGTTCGGCGGAGACCTATAGCAATCAGCCCCAGCATTTT.

This clone has just a few counts. The sample carries other DNA sequences with the same CDR3. This chain uses TRBV29-1 with TRBJ1-3, with D possibly matching TRBD1 (5 bases). This CDR3 comprises 12 residues. Looked up from germline, CDR1 is SQVTM and CDR2 is ANQGSEA. Trimming left V 7 bases short and J 1 base short, with 8 bases between. The CDR3 DNA is TGCAGCGCCAGGGATTCTGGAAACACCATATATTTT. It codes for CSARDSGNTIYF.

The V gene is TRBV28, the J gene TRBJ2-5; TRBD2 agrees at 8 bases. This CDR3 is built from 16 residues. With V trimmed by 3 bases and J by 1 base, 7 bases remained unmatched. The germline CDR1 and CDR2 sequences are MDHEN and SYDVKM. The CDR3 coding sequence is TGTGCCAGCAGTTTGGTAGCGGGGTCGATCCAAGAGACCCAGTACTTC. It yields the protein CASSLVAGSIQETQYF.

This clone was seen just once. This chain joins TRBV10-1 and TRBJ1-6, with TRBD1 matching 7 bases. J gave up 7 bases and V 6 bases, and 6 bases lay outside the gene matches. The CDR3 loop spans 14 amino acids. Looked up from germline, CDR1 is WNHNN and CDR2 is SYGVQD (reference sequence). The CDR3 DNA follows: TGCGCCAGCAGCCAGACAGGGAGGAATTCACCCCTCCACTTT. Translated: CASSQTGRNSPLHF.

The V call is TRBV6-1, the J call TRBJ2-5; 12 positions match TRBD2. V was pared by 2 bases and J by 2 bases, with 0 bases of the junction left unmatched. CDR3 size: 15 residues. CDR1 and CDR2 from the germline V gene are MNHNS and SASEGT. Here the CDR3 reads CASSELAGGQETQYF. The CDR3 bases are TGTGCCAGCAGTGAACTAGCGGGGGGGCAAGAGACCCAGTACTTC.

The chain links TRBV5-1 to TRBJ2-4; no firm D call. V was cut by 0 bases and J by 2 bases, with 6 bases left in between. From germline, CDR1 is SGHRS and CDR2 YFSETQ. The CDR3 has 14 amino acids. CDR3 sequence (DNA): TGCGCCAGCAGCTTGGAACAGACCAAAAACATTCAGTACTTC. Protein sequence: CASSLEQTKNIQYF.

The chain couples TRBV6-5 to TRBJ1-3; D uncertain. This CDR3 comprises 15 residues. Trimming cost V 0 bases and J 0 bases, with 6 bases left between them. The V gene's germline CDR1 is MNHEY and CDR2 SVGAGI. CDR3 in amino acids: CASSYSGVSGNTIYF. The CDR3 bases are TGTGCCAGCAGTTACTCTGGTGTCTCTGGAAACACCATATATTTT.

The chain combines TRBV7-2 with TRBJ2-7; 9 nucleotides line up with TRBD1. Germline values: CDR1 SGHTA, CDR2 FQGNSA. The V and J ends lost 0 bases and 1 base, in that order; junction bases with no gene match: 7. The CDR3 consists of 17 residues. CDR3 nucleotide sequence: TGTGCCAGCAGCTTAGCGGGTTTGGGACAGGGTTCCTACGAGCAGTACTTC. Translated, it gives CASSLAGLGQGSYEQYF. The full variable domain, its missing parts supplied by reference TRBV7-2 and TRBJ2-7, is GAGVSQSPSNKVTEKGKDVELRCDPISGHTALYWYRQSLGQGLEFLIYFQGNSAPDKSGLPSDRFSAERTGGSVSTLTIQRTQQEDSAVYLCASSLAGLGQGSYEQYFGPGTRLTVT.

The rearrangement uses TRBV6-1 and TRBJ2-7; TRBD1 aligns across 7 bases. The CDR3 sequence is 15 residues long. CDR1 is MNHNS and CDR2 is SASEGT in the germline V gene. V lost 6 bases and J lost 3; bases outside the gene matches: 11. The CDR3, as DNA: TGTGCCAGCAGATCAACAGTGGGACAGAGCTACGAGCAGTACTTC. As protein: CASRSTVGQSYEQYF.

The CDR3, as DNA: TGCGCCAGCAGTGAACAGGGTGAGGGTGAAGTAAACTACGAGCAGTACTTC. This codes for CASSEQGEGEVNYEQYF. This chain uses TRBV10-2 with TRBJ2-7; perhaps TRBD1 as D (6 bases). Trimming removed 3 bases from V and 3 bases from J, with 21 bases in between. The CDR3 consists of 17 residues. CDR1 and CDR2 from the germline V gene are WSHSY and SAAADI.

The V call is TRBV11-3, the J call TRBJ2-7; D gene ambiguous. This CDR3 has 13 residues. From germline, CDR1 is SGHNT and CDR2 YENEEA. V lost 1 base and J 7 bases, leaving 11 bases between the germline ends. The DNA of the CDR3 is TGTGCCAGCAGCTTAGGTTCATCGTCAGAGCAGTACTTC. Protein: CASSLGSSSEQYF.

The chain employs TRBV4-2 and TRBJ1-2; D is unresolved. Trimming removed 3 bases from V and 5 bases from J, with 10 bases in between. The CDR3 sequence is 13 residues long. CDR1 and CDR2 from the germline V gene are LGHNA and YNFKEQ. The CDR3 is CASSQNGLYGYTF. The CDR3 bases are TGTGCCAGCAGCCAGAACGGCCTATATGGCTACACCTTC.

This clone was seen just once. The J gene is TRBJ2-3, the V gene TRBV9; D may be TRBD1 (5 bases). This CDR3 has 15 amino acids. Trimming removed 1 base from V and 1 base from J, with 10 bases in between. Per germline, CDR1 SGDLS and CDR2 YYNGEE. The CDR3 DNA reads as TGTGCCAGCAGCGTACAGGGATCTGGCACAGATACGCAGTATTTT. Translation: CASSVQGSGTDTQYF.

This clone was seen once. The rearrangement links TRBV19 to TRBJ1-3, with D unresolved. V dropped 5 bases and J dropped 5 bases, with 16 bases sitting between them. The germline V gene encodes CDR1 LNHDA and CDR2 SQIVND (reference sequence). The CDR3 length is 15 residues. The CDR3 loop is CASSLPLDPRNTIYF. The CDR3 DNA reads TGTGCCAGTAGTCTACCTTTAGACCCGAGAAACACCATATATTTT.

The CDR3 DNA reads TGCGCCAGCAGCTTGGACGGCAATGAATTCGACTATGGCTACACCTTC. It codes for CASSLDGNEFDYGYTF. V gene TRBV5-1 combines with J gene TRBJ1-2, with no clear D. Germline assignment: CDR1 SGHRS and CDR2 YFSETQ. The CDR3 length is 16 residues. V was pared by 0 bases and J by 3 bases, with 15 bases between.

The chain employs TRBV7-2 and TRBJ2-2; D tentatively fits TRBD1 or TRBD2 (5 bases each). Germline CDR1 is SGHTA and CDR2 is FQGNSA. This CDR3 spans 16 amino acids. Trimming took off 3 bases at V and 0 bases at J, with 11 bases between the two ends. CDR3 region: CASSFSGAANTGELFF. The DNA of the CDR3 is TGTGCCAGCAGCTTTTCCGGGGCCGCGAACACCGGGGAGCTGTTTTTT.

The chain joins TRBV15 to TRBJ1-4, with unresolved D. The CDR3 runs to 12 residues. Per the germline V gene, CDR1 is LNHNV and CDR2 is YYDKDF (reference sequence). The ends were cut back, 0 bases at V and 8 bases at J, with 4 bases in the middle. CDR3 in amino acids: CATSRDREKLFF. DNA of the CDR3: TGTGCCACCAGCAGAGATAGGGAAAAACTGTTTTTT.

This clone was seen more than once but under ten times. The chain recombines TRBV27 with TRBJ2-1; TRBD2 matches at 7 bases. V gave up 8 bases and J gave up 4 bases; unmatched junction bases: 8. This CDR3 is built from 14 residues. Germline-derived CDR1 and CDR2 are MNHEY and SMNVEV (reference sequence). The CDR3 DNA reads TGTGCCAGCCGACGGGAGGTAGATTACAATGAGCAGTTCTTC. This translates into CASRREVDYNEQFF.